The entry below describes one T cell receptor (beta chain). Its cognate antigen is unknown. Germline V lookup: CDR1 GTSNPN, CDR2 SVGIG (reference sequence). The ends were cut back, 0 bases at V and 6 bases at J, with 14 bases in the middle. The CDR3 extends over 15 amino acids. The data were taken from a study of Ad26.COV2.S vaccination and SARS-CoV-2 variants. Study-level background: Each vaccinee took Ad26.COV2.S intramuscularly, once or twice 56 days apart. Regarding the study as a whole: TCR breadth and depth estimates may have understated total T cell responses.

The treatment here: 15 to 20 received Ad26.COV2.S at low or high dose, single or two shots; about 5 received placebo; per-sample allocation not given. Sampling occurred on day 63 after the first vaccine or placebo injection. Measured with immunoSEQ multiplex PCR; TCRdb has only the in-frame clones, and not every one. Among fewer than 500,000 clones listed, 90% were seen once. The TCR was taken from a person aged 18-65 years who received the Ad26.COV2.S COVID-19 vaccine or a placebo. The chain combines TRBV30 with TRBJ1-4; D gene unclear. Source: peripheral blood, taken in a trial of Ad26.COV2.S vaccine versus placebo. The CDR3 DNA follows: TGTGCCTGGAGTGTACGCAGGACCATGGATGAAAAACTGTTTTTT. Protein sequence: CAWSVRRTMDEKLFF.